One sample yielded the 14 T cell receptor beta chains listed below, sequenced in a study of shared clonotypes between healthy human individuals. The method was immunoSEQ multiplex PCR; TCRdb's version includes in-frame clones alone and lacks a portion of them. The sample holds roughly 1.4 million clones, approximately 98.5% seen once. Sequencing input: naive CD4+ T cells sorted from blood. Subset meaning: CD45RA+ positively selected. These receptors all stem from a young man in good health.

The chain recombines TRBV11-3 with TRBJ2-1; TRBD1 matches 9 bases. The germline CDR1 and CDR2 sequences are SGHNT and YENEEA. This CDR3 region has 15 residues. The junction had 9 bases not matched to a gene; V was cut back by 5 bases and J by 7 bases. For the CDR3, the DNA is TGTGCCAGCAGCCGTTCGACAGGGGGGATTAATGAGCAGTTCTTC. Its protein is CASSRSTGGINEQFF.

This chain connects TRBV5-1 to TRBJ2-1; 16 bases match TRBD2. This CDR3 comprises 15 residues. The germline CDR1 and CDR2 sequences are SGHRS and YFSETQ. The V gene end was trimmed by 6 bases and the J gene end by 9 bases; junction bases not matched to a gene: 6. The DNA for the CDR3 is TGCGCCAGCATCCAGGGACTAGCGGGAGGGGGTGAGCAGTTCTTC. The encoded protein is CASIQGLAGGGEQFF. The full variable domain, in which reference TRBV5-1 and TRBJ2-1 provide the parts outside the CDR3, is KAGVTQTPRYLIKTRGQQVTLSCSPISGHRSVSWYQQTPGQGLQFLFEYFSETQRNKGNFPGRFSGRQFSNSRSEMNVSTLELGDSALYLCASIQGLAGGGEQFFGPGTRLTVL.

V usage is TRBV6-5 and J usage is TRBJ2-7, with 8 bases identical to TRBD2. V lost 6 bases and J lost 6; bases outside the gene matches: 7. The length of the CDR3 is 13 residues. CDR1 and CDR2 (germline): MNHEY, SVGAGI. The CDR3 DNA reads TGTGCCAGCAGGCCGGGGGGGTCCGGCGAGCAGTACTTC. Translated: CASRPGGSGEQYF.

The chain couples TRBV20-1 to TRBJ1-2; 7 bases are a match to TRBD1. The germline CDR1 and CDR2 sequences are DFQATT and SNEGSKA (reference sequence). The CDR3 extends over 11 amino acids. The CDR3 loop is CTVGTVYGYTF. As DNA, the CDR3 is TGCACCGTTGGGACAGTTTATGGCTACACCTTC.

The DNA for the CDR3 is TGTGCCAGCAGCCCCTCCGGGGAGTCGAACACCGGGGAGCTGTTTTTT. As protein: CASSPSGESNTGELFF. The genes are TRBV11-1 and TRBJ2-2; D might be TRBD2 (5 bases). The CDR3 covers 16 residues. V was clipped by 5 bases and J by 0 bases, with 13 bases between them. CDR1 and CDR2 (germline): SGHAT, FQDESV (reference sequence).

V and J are TRBV6-6 and TRBJ2-3; weak D call: TRBD1 (5 bases). The CDR3 totals 15 residues. Looked up from germline, CDR1 is MNHNY and CDR2 is SVGAGI (reference sequence). The V and J ends lost 5 bases and 0 bases respectively, with 12 bases between them. The CDR3 bases are TGTGCCAGCAGTCGGGCGACAGTTAGCACAGATACGCAGTATTTT. It is translated as CASSRATVSTDTQYF.

The V call is TRBV18, the J call TRBJ2-7; perhaps D is TRBD1 or TRBD2 (5 bases each). This CDR3 has 14 residues. V shed 6 bases and J shed 4 bases, with 16 bases lying between them. CDR1 is KGHSH, CDR2 LQKENI, per germline. This CDR3 reads CASSHSGTAYEQYF. The CDR3 DNA follows: TGTGCCAGCTCTCACTCCGGGACCGCGTACGAGCAGTACTTC.

The chain recombines TRBV25-1 with TRBJ2-1; tentative D call: TRBD2 (5 bases). V gave up 4 bases and J gave up 8 bases, with 15 bases separating them. This CDR3 has 14 amino acids. Germline CDR1 is MGHDK and CDR2 is SYGVNS. The CDR3 loop is CASSATPDGDEQFF. As DNA, the CDR3 is TGTGCCAGCAGTGCCACCCCCGACGGGGATGAGCAGTTCTTC.

This rearrangement joins TRBV5-1 to TRBJ2-7; a weak D match, TRBD1 (6 bases). The CDR3 spans 15 residues. Trimming removed 0 bases from V and 7 bases from J, with 17 bases in between. The germline gives CDR1 SGHRS, CDR2 YFSETQ. CDR3 residues: CASSLEQGRVGEQYF. The CDR3 DNA reads as TGCGCCAGCAGCTTGGAACAGGGAAGAGTGGGGGAGCAGTACTTC.

The rearrangement links TRBV18 to TRBJ1-3, with a tentative D call TRBD1 (6 bases). V was shortened by 3 bases and J by 0 bases, with 15 bases between the two germline ends. The CDR3 covers 17 residues. Germline-derived CDR1 and CDR2 are KGHSH and LQKENI. CDR3 DNA sequence: TGTGCCAGCTCACCGACAGGAGGCGGCGACTCTGGAAACACCATATATTTT. It encodes CASSPTGGGDSGNTIYF. Based on the CDR3 plus reference TRBV18 and TRBJ1-3, the full variable domain is NAGVMQNPRHLVRRRGQEARLRCSPMKGHSHVYWYRQLPEEGLKFMVYLQKENIIDESGMPKERFSAEFPKEGPSILRIQQVVRGDSAAYFCASSPTGGGDSGNTIYFGEGSWLTVV.

CDR3: CASSPDRSSGNTIYF. The CDR3 DNA sequence: TGCGCCAGCAGCCCGGACAGAAGCTCTGGAAACACCATATATTTT. The V call is TRBV5-1, the J call TRBJ1-3, with D perhaps TRBD1 (6 bases). The CDR3 runs to 15 residues. Germline V gene sequence: CDR1 SGHRS, CDR2 YFSETQ. V was pared by 4 bases and J by 0 bases, with 11 bases between.

This chain's CDR3 is CASSVTGTSHEQYF. CDR3 nucleotides: TGTGCCAGCAGCGTAACAGGGACGTCGCACGAGCAGTACTTC. The rearrangement joins TRBV9 to TRBJ2-7; D might be TRBD1 (6 bases). The CDR3 spans 14 residues. The V end was cut by 1 base, the J end by 5 bases, with 13 bases between. CDR1 is SGDLS, CDR2 YYNGEE, per germline.

J is TRBJ1-1 and V is TRBV18, with D perhaps matching TRBD1 (5 bases). The length of the CDR3 is 16 residues. Germline CDR1 and CDR2: KGHSH and LQKENI. Trimming removed 0 bases at V and 0 bases at J, with 11 bases between. CDR3 nucleotides: TGTGCCAGCTCACCACCAGGCAGGACATTGAACACTGAAGCTTTCTTT. Its translation is CASSPPGRTLNTEAFF.

This chain uses TRBV6-5 with TRBJ2-2; 7 nucleotides line up with TRBD2. Germline loops: CDR1 MNHEY, CDR2 SVGAGI. Germline trimming cut 7 bases from V and 2 bases from J; bases unmatched to any gene: 7. CDR3 length equals 15 residues. CDR3: CASKEGLPNTGELFF. The CDR3 DNA reads TGTGCCAGCAAGGAGGGACTACCCAACACCGGGGAGCTGTTTTTT.